The 13 T cell receptor beta chains listed next were all sequenced from one sample in a study of control samples from healthy donors and cancer patients. Only in-frame clones appear in the TCRdb table, and some are missing; sequencing was by immunoSEQ multiplex PCR. The sample table sets out fewer than 250,000 clones. Sequences were obtained from blood. Receptor source: a young woman in good health.

This chain connects TRBV7-9 to TRBJ2-3; D possibly corresponds to TRBD1 (6 bases). Germline assignment: CDR1 SEHNR and CDR2 FQNEAQ (reference sequence). V was cut by 2 bases and J by 1 base, with 7 bases left in between. The CDR3 spans 14 residues. CDR3 in amino acids: CASSLYRGTDTQYF. CDR3 DNA: TGTGCCAGCAGCTTATACAGGGGCACAGATACGCAGTATTTT. The full variable domain, rest sourced from reference TRBV7-9 and TRBJ2-3, is DTGVSQNPRHKITKRGQNVTFRCDPISEHNRLYWYRQTLGQGPEFLTYFQNEAQLEKSRLLSDRFSAERPKGSFSTLEIQRTEQGDSAMYLCASSLYRGTDTQYFGPGTRLTVL.

The chain recombines TRBV15 with TRBJ1-5; D possibly corresponds to TRBD1 (6 bases). The CDR3 loop spans 15 amino acids. Germline V lookup: CDR1 LNHNV, CDR2 YYDKDF (reference sequence). V lost 0 bases and J lost 6, with 12 bases in between. CDR3 loop: CATSRDRGGGQPQHF. For the CDR3, the DNA is TGTGCCACCAGCAGAGATCGGGGAGGGGGTCAGCCCCAGCATTTT.

This chain uses TRBV23-1 with TRBJ2-2, with D perhaps being TRBD1 or TRBD2 (5 bases each). TRBV23-1 qualifies as an ORF whose function is uncertain. The CDR3 consists of 16 residues. V lost 2 bases and J 1 base, leaving 11 bases between the germline ends. CDR3 nucleotide sequence: TGCGCCAGCAGTCAAGTCAAGGGGAGGAACACCGGGGAGCTGTTTTTT. Its translation: CASSQVKGRNTGELFF.

J is TRBJ2-5 and V is TRBV6-4, with 7 bases that match TRBD2. The V gene end was trimmed by 3 bases and the J gene end by 6 bases; junction bases not matched to a gene: 4. CDR1 is MRHNA, CDR2 SNTAGT, per germline. The CDR3 loop spans 13 amino acids. For the CDR3, the DNA is TGTGCCAGCAGTGAGGGCGGGGGTAAGACCCAGTACTTC. The encoded protein is CASSEGGGKTQYF.

The chain has TRBV27 and TRBJ2-7; weak D call: TRBD2 (6 bases). V gave up 5 bases and J gave up 5 bases, with 7 bases separating them. The length of the CDR3 is 11 residues. The germline CDR1 and CDR2 sequences are MNHEY and SMNVEV (reference sequence). The DNA for the CDR3 is TGTGCCAGCAGTCGGGGGAACGAGCAGTACTTC. Its protein product is CASSRGNEQYF.

This chain uses TRBV5-1 with TRBJ2-1; possible D gene TRBD1, 5 bases. Per the germline V gene, CDR1 is SGHRS and CDR2 is YFSETQ. This CDR3 is 15 amino acids long. Trimming removed 0 bases from V and 8 bases from J, with 15 bases in between. In DNA form, the CDR3 reads TGCGCCAGCAGCTTGGTCGCGCAGGGTCGGGATGAGCAGTTCTTC. Its protein product is CASSLVAQGRDEQFF.

V gene TRBV11-3 combines with J gene TRBJ2-6; D unclear. V lost 4 bases to trimming and J lost 4 bases, with 8 bases between them. CDR1 is SGHNT, CDR2 YENEEA, per germline. The CDR3 totals 14 residues. The CDR3: CASSSPDGANVLTF. CDR3 nucleotides: TGTGCCAGCAGCTCCCCTGACGGGGCCAACGTCCTGACTTTC.

The J gene is TRBJ1-2, the V gene TRBV7-2, with a weak D call TRBD1 (6 bases). The germline V gene has CDR1 SGHTA and CDR2 FQGNSA. V was clipped by 1 base and J by 5 bases, with 14 bases between them. This CDR3 has 15 amino acids. CDR3 sequence: CASSLVAGALYGYTF. The CDR3 nucleotides are TGTGCCAGCAGCTTAGTGGCAGGGGCCTTGTATGGCTACACCTTC.

The gene calls are TRBV28 and TRBJ1-4, with D maybe TRBD1 (6 bases). The CDR3 extends over 14 amino acids. V dropped 6 bases and J dropped 8 bases, with 16 bases sitting between them. Germline V gene data show CDR1 as MDHEN and CDR2 as SYDVKM. In nucleotides, the CDR3 is TGTGCCAGCAGAGTCGGGACACCCGACGAAAAACTGTTTTTT. This codes for CASRVGTPDEKLFF. Using reference TRBV28 and TRBJ1-4 for the parts outside the CDR3, the full variable domain is DVKVTQSSRYLVKRTGEKVFLECVQDMDHENMFWYRQDPGLGLRLIYFSYDVKMKEKGDIPEGYSVSREKKERFSLILESASTNQTSMYLCASRVGTPDEKLFFGSGTQLSVL.

The CDR3 spells CASSQEGAGGPKTQYF. CDR3 sequence (DNA): TGTGCCAGCAGCCAAGAAGGAGCGGGGGGGCCCAAGACCCAGTACTTC. V is TRBV4-2 and J is TRBJ2-5; 10 positions agree with TRBD2. The junction had 7 bases not matched to a gene; V was cut back by 0 bases and J by 6 bases. The CDR3 covers 16 residues. CDR1 and CDR2 (germline): LGHNA, YNFKEQ.

The V call is TRBV6-4, the J call TRBJ2-3; 10 positions agree with TRBD1. Germline V gene lookup returns CDR1 MRHNA and CDR2 SNTAGT. CDR3 length: 14 residues. J lost 4 bases, V lost 6 bases, and 4 bases had no gene match. The CDR3 DNA reads as TGTGCCAGCAGCGGACAGGGGGAGGCAGATACGCAGTATTTT. It is translated as CASSGQGEADTQYF.

The rearrangement links TRBV7-9 to TRBJ1-4; 7 nucleotides align to TRBD1. The CDR3 totals 14 residues. The V and J ends lost 5 bases and 5 bases, in that order; junction bases with no gene match: 5. Germline values: CDR1 SEHNR, CDR2 FQNEAQ (reference sequence). CDR3 sequence reads: CASSRPGQNEKLFF. The DNA of the CDR3 is TGTGCCAGCAGCCGACCGGGACAGAATGAAAAACTGTTTTTT.

V is TRBV6-5 and J is TRBJ1-5, with D hard to call. The V end lost 4 bases, the J end lost 2 bases, and 12 bases lay between the germline ends. Germline lookup yields CDR1 MNHEY and CDR2 SVGAGI. This CDR3 has 15 residues. This chain's CDR3 is CASSFDREGNQPQHF. DNA for the CDR3: TGTGCCAGCAGTTTCGACCGGGAGGGCAATCAGCCCCAGCATTTT.